Listed here are 8 T cell receptor beta chains from one sample, sequenced in a study of Graves' ophthalmopathy and Graves' hyperthyroidism. The authors amplified TCR beta CDR3 regions, and they did so from RNA transcripts for repertoire sequencing. HTBI primers were employed in first-round RT-PCR, then a second-round multiplex PCR followed. MiXCR was run by TCRdb on the multiplex PCR reads, yielding one entry per CDR3 protein. This table has 340,000 or so distinct CDR3 sequences, roughly 17% appearing once. The sample was peripheral blood. Receptors were obtained from an adult man with Graves' ophthalmopathy.

This clonotype was recorded many times. V gene TRBV12-3 or TRBV12-4 combines with J gene TRBJ2-5, with D unresolved. Trimming cost V 2 bases and J 5 bases, with 9 bases left between them. The length of the CDR3 is 13 residues. The CDR3 spells CASSLTGWETQYF. The CDR3 region has the DNA TGTGCCAGCAGTTTAACCGGATGGGAGACCCAGTACTTC.

At least ten counts were recorded for this clonotype. The chain uses TRBV12-3 or TRBV12-4 and TRBJ1-5; the match to TRBD1 covers 11 bases. V lost 1 base, J lost 6 bases, and 5 bases stayed unmatched. CDR3 size: 16 residues. The CDR3 nucleotides are TGTGCCAGCAGTTTAGGAGGACAGGGGGCCTTTCAGCCCCAGCATTTT. Translation gives CASSLGGQGAFQPQHF.

This chain joins TRBV2 and TRBJ1-1, with D perhaps matching TRBD1 (6 bases). CDR1 and CDR2 (germline): SNHLY, FYNNEI. The CDR3 has 13 residues. V was trimmed by 6 bases and J by 10 bases, leaving 18 bases between them. The CDR3 region is CASSPIQGSSAFF. DNA of the CDR3: TGTGCCAGCAGCCCGATACAGGGCTCTTCAGCTTTCTTT.

This clonotype was seen repeatedly, ten times or more. V and J are TRBV7-3 and TRBJ2-7; D is unclear. The germline V gene encodes CDR1 SGHTA and CDR2 FQGTGA. The CDR3 is made up of 13 amino acids. V was shortened by 6 bases and J by 4 bases, with 13 bases between the two germline ends. The DNA for the CDR3 is TGTGCCAGCAGTTTAGGTCCTCGGTACGAGCAGTACTTC. Its protein is CASSLGPRYEQYF.

A remark on this clonotype: A much larger clone lies a single base off, so this may be a read error. The V gene is TRBV18, the J gene TRBJ2-5; D might be TRBD1 (5 bases). Germline CDR1 is KGHSH and CDR2 is LQKENI. The CDR3 spans 15 residues. The V and J ends lost 0 bases and 3 bases respectively, with 11 bases between them. CDR3 amino acids: CASSPPVKGKETQYF. DNA for the CDR3: TGTGCCAGCTCACCACCGGTAAAGGGGAAAGAGACCCAGTACTTC.

This clonotype appeared many times. The chain links TRBV20-1 to TRBJ1-1, with D hard to call. This CDR3 is built from 14 residues. Germline-derived CDR1 and CDR2 are DFQATT and SNEGSKA (reference sequence). With 0 bases removed from V and 0 bases from J, the gap between germline ends came to 8 bases. CDR3 loop: CSARDLGMNTEAFF. Written as DNA, the CDR3 is TGCAGTGCTAGAGATCTGGGCATGAACACTGAAGCTTTCTTT.

This clonotype was counted ten times or more. This chain links TRBV28 with TRBJ2-2; D gene unclear. The germline V and J ends were trimmed by 3 bases and 4 bases, with 18 bases remaining between them. This CDR3 region has 17 residues. Germline CDR1 reads MDHEN; CDR2 reads SYDVKM. CDR3 in amino acids: CASSFLLGVRGTGELFF. CDR3 bases: TGTGCCAGCAGTTTCTTGCTTGGTGTCCGCGGCACCGGGGAGCTGTTTTTT.

There are many counts of this clonotype. The chain uses TRBV27 and TRBJ1-2; TRBD1 is a possible D gene (6 bases). The germline V gene encodes CDR1 MNHEY and CDR2 SMNVEV (reference sequence). V lost 5 bases, J lost 4 bases, and 14 bases lay in between. The length of the CDR3 is 14 residues. CDR3 coding DNA: TGTGCCAGCAGTCGGACAGTCGGCCTCTATGGCTACACCTTC. This translates into CASSRTVGLYGYTF.